This entry is about one T cell receptor (beta chain). The record originates from a study of CD8+CD57+ T cells in acquired aplastic anemia. Profiling of TCR beta VDJ combinations and CDR3 sequences used genomic DNA as template. TCRdb independently ran MiXCR on the reads; one entry per CDR3 protein. The data hold around 170,000 distinct CDR3 sequences, with 48% observed a single time. This CDR3 has 17 amino acids. Germline V gene sequence: CDR1 MRHNA, CDR2 SNTAGT. The V and J ends lost 0 bases and 3 bases respectively, with 16 bases between them. Previously, flow cytometry had revealed CD8+CD57+ cell expansion in the patients chosen for sequencing.

The sample was sorted CD4+, CD8+, or CD8+CD57+ T cells (not recorded which) from PBMCs. The chain joins TRBV6-4 to TRBJ2-3; unclear D gene. The sequence was collected from a human donor with aplastic anemia. The CDR3 DNA follows: TGTGCCAGCAGTGACTCCCTCTCTTCCTCTGGAACAGATACGCAGTATTTT. Translation: CASSDSLSSSGTDTQYF.